These 3 T cell receptor beta chains were all obtained from the same sample, sequenced in a study of CD8+ T cells in alopecia areata. After isolation, RNA underwent reverse transcription to generate cDNA as the sequencing template. Repertoires were generated with immunoSEQ multiplex PCR, while TCRdb's copy carries only in-frame clones and drops some. The sample holds about 4,400 clones, roughly 66% seen once. Treatment reported: oral pan-JAK inhibitor, 5-10 mg twice daily. Lesional scalp tissue (obtained by punch biopsy) and peripheral blood were collected from alopecia areata patients. The starting material was skin, obtained at approximately week 36, from a patient treated with tofacitinib. These receptors were collected from a human donor with alopecia areata.

The V and J genes are TRBV4-2 and TRBJ2-2, with 10 bases matching TRBD2. The CDR3 runs to 17 residues. The V gene end was trimmed by 4 bases and the J gene end by 5 bases; junction bases not matched to a gene: 10. The germline V gene has CDR1 LGHNA and CDR2 YNFKEQ. CDR3 nucleotide sequence: TGTGCCAGCAGCCTAGGTGAGGCTAGCGGGGGAACCGGGGAGCTGTTTTTT. Its translation: CASSLGEASGGTGELFF.

As to this clone: One end of the junction fails to match germline, which may point to a read error. This chain joins TRBV29-1 and TRBJ2-1, with D perhaps matching TRBD1 or TRBD2 (5 bases each). The CDR3 length is 12 residues. CDR1 is SQVTM and CDR2 is ANQGSEA in the germline V gene. The CDR3 region is CSVEGGSWRGVF. The CDR3 nucleotides are TGCAGCGTTGAAGGGGGTAGTTGGCGAGGGGTCTTC.

The V call is TRBV29-1, the J call TRBJ2-2, with 9 bases fitting TRBD1. Germline V lookup: CDR1 SQVTM, CDR2 ANQGSEA. This CDR3 is 14 amino acids long. V lost 6 bases and J lost 7; bases outside the gene matches: 9. The DNA of the CDR3 is TGCAGCGTCCTCGGGACAGGGCCGAGCGGGGAGCTGTTTTTT. Translation gives CSVLGTGPSGELFF.